These T cell receptor beta chains were read from a single sample in a study of cytomegalovirus exposure and HLA in healthy donors. Profiled with immunoSEQ multiplex PCR; TCRdb holds only in-frame clones, not every one. Of over 200,000 clones detected, approximately 81% appear once; the ten largest clones hold 1.3%. Material for sequencing was PBMCs. The receptors were sampled from a human donor in good health. CDR3s include the opening cysteine and the closing phenylalanine or tryptophan. The D gene is left open where the match is weak. Some rows have no size entry. The others give once, few or many, or a class for an expanded clone.

>TRBJ2-7|.|11|once|TRBV7-9
TGTGCCAGCAGCGAGGCCTACGAGCAGTACTTC
CASSEAYEQYF
>TRBJ1-2|.|15|.|TRBV7-6
TGTGCCAGCAGCCAGAGGGCGGGGACCGCGTATGGCTACACCTTC
CASSQRAGTAYGYTF
>TRBJ1-5|TRBD1|15|.|TRBV7-8
TGTGCCAGCAGCTCGACAGGGTACAGCAATCAGCCCCAGCATTTT
CASSSTGYSNQPQHF
>TRBJ2-7|.|12|.|TRBV6-6
TGTGCCAGCAGCCTTTACAGGGACGGGCAGTACTTC
CASSLYRDGQYF
>TRBJ2-1|TRBD2|14|.|TRBV28
TGTGCCAGCAGCCGAGGACTAGCGGGAGTTGAGCAGTTCTTC
CASSRGLAGVEQFF
>TRBJ1-2|.|19|.|TRBV2
TGTGCCAGCAGTGAAGCGCCCCTATTTGTTCAGGATGGGAGCTATGGCTACACCTTC
CASSEAPLFVQDGSYGYTF
>TRBJ2-3|.|11|.|TRBV7-8
TGTGCCAGCAGCTTTCAGGATACGCAGTATTTT
CASSFQDTQYF
>TRBJ2-1|TRBD1|14|.|TRBV19
TGTGCCAGTATAGGGACAGGGTCCCACAATGAGCAGTTCTTC
CASIGTGSHNEQFF
>TRBJ2-2|TRBD2|19|.|TRBV7-3
TGTGCCAGCAGCTTAAGGGGACTAGCGGGAGGCCCAGGGACCGGGGAGCTGTTTTTT
CASSLRGLAGGPGTGELFF
>TRBJ2-1|.|15|.|TRBV10-3
TGTGCCATCAGGGGTGCGGGGGCCTCCTACAATGAGCAGTTCTTC
CAIRGAGASYNEQFF
>TRBJ2-5|.|13|.|TRBV5-1
TGCGCCACCGGCCCGGAAAGGGGAGAGACCCAGTACTTC
CATGPERGETQYF
>TRBJ2-5|TRBD1|14|.|TRBV7-9
TGTGCCAGCAGCAAGGGACAGAACCAAGAGACCCAGTACTTC
CASSKGQNQETQYF
>TRBJ2-3|.|13|.|TRBV15
TGTGCCACCAGCATAGGGGTCTCAGATACGCAGTATTTT
CATSIGVSDTQYF
>TRBJ1-5|.|14|.|TRBV27
TGTGCCAGCAGTTTCAGGGTAGAGAGTCAGCCCCAGCATTTT
CASSFRVESQPQHF
>TRBJ2-1|.|15|once|TRBV7-9
TGTGCCAGCAGCTTTATCCGGGAGCTCGGCAATGAGCAGTTCTTC
CASSFIRELGNEQFF
>TRBJ2-3|TRBD2|15|.|TRBV18
TGTGCCAGCTCACCTTCAGCGGGAGGGGTTGATACGCAGTATTTT
CASSPSAGGVDTQYF
>TRBJ2-1|TRBD1|15|.|TRBV5-6
TGTGCCAGCAGCTTGTGGGACAGGGGCGACAATGAGCAGTTCTTC
CASSLWDRGDNEQFF
>TRBJ2-3|TRBD1|12|once|TRBV9
TGTGCCAGCAGCGTGGCCGGGACAGGGTTGCATTTT
CASSVAGTGLHF
>TRBJ1-1|TRBD1|16|.|TRBV14
TGTGCCAGCAGCCTAACCACAGGGGCAATGAACACTGAAGCTTTCTTT
CASSLTTGAMNTEAFF
>TRBJ2-1|.|15|once|TRBV27
TGTGCCAGCAGCTCGCCGGGACTGGGGGTTTATGAGCAGTTCTTC
CASSSPGLGVYEQFF
>TRBJ1-4|TRBD1|15|few|TRBV5-1
TGCGCCAGCAGCCCACAGGGGGGAACTAATGAAAAACTGTTTTTT
CASSPQGGTNEKLFF
>TRBJ2-7|TRBD1|17|.|TRBV7-6
TGTGCCAGCAGCTTGTGGCCCCGGGGACAGGGAACGTACGAGCAGTACTTC
CASSLWPRGQGTYEQYF
>TRBJ1-5|TRBD1|20|.|TRBV19
TGTGCCAGTAGTACCTTCCGGACAGGGTCCTTAACACATAGCAATCAGCCCCAGCATTTT
CASSTFRTGSLTHSNQPQHF
>TRBJ2-5|.|15|.|TRBV27
TGTGCCAGCAGTTCCTATACCCGACAGAAAGAGACCCAGTACTTC
CASSSYTRQKETQYF
>TRBJ2-5|TRBD2|15|.|TRBV11-3
TGTGCCAGCAGCTTAAATAGCGGGAGAGCTGAGACCCAGTACTTC
CASSLNSGRAETQYF
>TRBJ2-1|.|13|.|TRBV7-9
TGTTCCAGCAGCTTCGGAGGGGTGATGGAGCAGTTCTTC
CSSSFGGVMEQFF
>TRBJ2-3|TRBD2|16|.|TRBV4-2
TGTGCCAGCAGCCCGCGAAGCGGGAGAGGCCCAGATACGCAGTATTTT
CASSPRSGRGPDTQYF
>TRBJ2-1|TRBD2|17|.|TRBV19
TGTGCCAGTAGTATAGTCCGGACTAGCGGGAGGGCCAATGAGCAGTTCTTC
CASSIVRTSGRANEQFF
>TRBJ2-7|TRBD2|14|.|TRBV4-1
TGCGCCAGCAGCCAATTAGCGGGAGTCGACGAGCAGTACTTC
CASSQLAGVDEQYF
>TRBJ2-1|.|15|once|TRBV10-3
TGTGCCATCAGTGACCCAGGGTTCACGAATTGGGAGCAGTTCTTC
CAISDPGFTNWEQFF
>TRBJ1-4|TRBD1|13|few|TRBV6-5
TGTGCCAGCCGGGGACAGAATAATGAAAAACTGTTTTTT
CASRGQNNEKLFF
>TRBJ2-3|TRBD2|18|.|TRBV7-2
TGTGCCAGCAGACGTAGCGGGAGAAGTGCGGATGGCACAGATACGCAGTATTTT
CASRRSGRSADGTDTQYF
>TRBJ2-1|TRBD2|16|.|TRBV19
TGTGCCAGTAGTCGAGGACTAGCGGGCTCCTACAATGAGCAGTTCTTC
CASSRGLAGSYNEQFF
>TRBJ2-7|TRBD1|15|.|TRBV14
TGTGCCAGCAGCCCCCTGGGGGGACAGGGCTACGAGCAGTACTTC
CASSPLGGQGYEQYF
>TRBJ2-7|.|14|.|TRBV5-1
TGCGCCAGCAGCTTGGCTAGCCCTGGGTACGAGCAGTACTTC
CASSLASPGYEQYF
>TRBJ2-1|TRBD2|15|.|TRBV6-5
TGTGCCAGCAGTTTTAGCGGGAGGTCCTACAATGAGCAGTTCTTC
CASSFSGRSYNEQFF
>TRBJ2-1|TRBD2|17|.|TRBV10-3
TGTGCCATCAGCGGGGGACTAGCGGGGGGAAGGAACAATGAGCAGTTCTTC
CAISGGLAGGRNNEQFF
>TRBJ2-5|TRBD1|15|.|TRBV25-1
TGTGCCAGCAGTGACCCGGGACAGGGGGGGGAGACCCAGTACTTC
CASSDPGQGGETQYF
>TRBJ2-6|.|15|.|TRBV7-2
TGTGCCAGCAGCTTTCTCCTCTCTGGGGCCAACGTCCTGACTTTC
CASSFLLSGANVLTF
>TRBJ2-7|.|14|.|TRBV11-2
TGTGCCAGCAGCTTAGTTTCAGGAACCTACGAGCAGTACTTC
CASSLVSGTYEQYF
>TRBJ2-1|TRBD2|16|few|TRBV6-1
TGTGCCAGCAGTGATAGTAGGACTAGCGCCTACAATGAGCAGTTCTTC
CASSDSRTSAYNEQFF
>TRBJ1-1|.|15|.|TRBV25-1
TGTGCCAGCAGTGATCAGGGGCGGCAGAACACTGAAGCTTTCTTT
CASSDQGRQNTEAFF
>TRBJ1-5|.|13|.|TRBV30
TGTGCCTGGACGGGGGGGGAAAATCAGCCCCAGCATTTT
CAWTGGENQPQHF
>TRBJ1-1|.|11|.|TRBV6-1
TGTGCCAGCAACGACTACACTGAAGCTTTCTTT
CASNDYTEAFF
>TRBJ2-7|TRBD1|15|.|TRBV7-3
TGTGCCAGCAGCTCCTCAGGGGGTCGCTTCTACGAGCAGTACTTC
CASSSSGGRFYEQYF
>TRBJ2-3|.|15|few|TRBV2
TGTGCCAGCAGTGGAGGACAGACCCACACAGATACGCAGTATTTT
CASSGGQTHTDTQYF
>TRBJ1-5|TRBD1|18|.|TRBV19
TGTGCCAGTAGTATAGGAGGGACAGGGGGTTTTAGCAATCAGCCCCAGCATTTT
CASSIGGTGGFSNQPQHF
>TRBJ2-5|TRBD2|14|.|TRBV7-6
TGTGCCAGCAGCTTAGGGGCTAGCGGGGAGACCCAGTACTTC
CASSLGASGETQYF
>TRBJ1-2|TRBD1|15|.|TRBV7-9
TGTTCCAGCAGCTCGGGGACAGATTTTTCCTATGGCTACACCTTC
CSSSSGTDFSYGYTF
>TRBJ2-1|.|15|few|TRBV6-4
TGTGCCAGCAGTGAGAAGGGGGAGACTTACAATGAGCAGTTCTTC
CASSEKGETYNEQFF
>TRBJ2-1|TRBD2|18|.|TRBV19
TGTGCCAGTAGTAGATGGCGGACTAGCGGGAGGAGCTACAATGAGCAGTTCTTC
CASSRWRTSGRSYNEQFF
>TRBJ2-1|TRBD1|15|few|TRBV28
TGTGCCAGCAGGCTATCGGGACAGGGTCTAGTTGAGCAGTTCTTC
CASRLSGQGLVEQFF
>TRBJ2-7|TRBD2|15|once|TRBV7-2
TGTGCCAGCAGCCCCCGGGTAGCGGGAGGAAGCGAGCAGTACTTC
CASSPRVAGGSEQYF
>TRBJ2-2|.|14|.|TRBV4-2
TGTGCCAGCAGCCAAGCAATGAACACCGGGGAGCTGTTTTTT
CASSQAMNTGELFF